The rows below give T cell receptor beta chains drawn from one sample of a study of blood T cell repertoires in COVID-19. The table came from immunoSEQ multiplex PCR; TCRdb's copy has only in-frame clones and leaves some out. Among 150,000 to 200,000 clones listed, roughly 73% were seen once. The sequenced sample consisted of peripheral blood. The receptors derive from an older man with acute or convalescent COVID-19. Both conserved end residues are part of each CDR3. A D gene is named only where the DNA matches it firmly. The size of a clone is reported for some rows only, either as once, few or many, or as a class for expanded clones.

cdr3_length	d_call	v_call	clone_size	j_call	cdr3_nt	cdr3_aa
15	TRBD1	TRBV9	.	TRBJ2-7	TGTGCCAGCAGCCAAGCCGAGGACAGGGATGTCGAGCAGTACTTC	CASSQAEDRDVEQYF
12	.	TRBV7-2	few	TRBJ2-7	TGTGCCAGCAGCCCCTCCCGCGTCGAGCAGTACTTC	CASSPSRVEQYF
14	TRBD1	TRBV7-3	.	TRBJ1-6	TGTGCCAGCAGCCCCCAGGGGGGTCGCTCACCCCTCCACTTT	CASSPQGGRSPLHF
15	TRBD1	TRBV30	.	TRBJ2-5	TGTGCCGGAGGGGGGGACAGGGGTCTAATGGAGACCCAGTACTTC	CAGGGDRGLMETQYF
15	TRBD1	TRBV27	once	TRBJ1-3	TGTGCCAGCAGTTTAACAGGGGGCGTTGGAAACACCATATATTTT	CASSLTGGVGNTIYF
13	TRBD1	TRBV12-3/TRBV12-4	.	TRBJ1-4	TGTGCCAGCAGCCGGGACAGATATGAAAAACTGTTTTTT	CASSRDRYEKLFF
12	.	TRBV3-1/TRBV3-2	.	TRBJ1-5	TGTGCCACCCTTTATAGCAATCAGCCCCAGCATTTT	CATLYSNQPQHF
14	TRBD2	TRBV11-2	few	TRBJ2-1	TGTGCCAGCAGCTTGCTAGCGGTGGGGAGTGAGCAGTTCTTC	CASSLLAVGSEQFF
14	.	TRBV5-1	.	TRBJ2-7	TGCGCCAGCAGCCTCTTGGGGGCGGGGGACGAGCAGTACTTC	CASSLLGAGDEQYF
15	.	TRBV5-4	.	TRBJ1-1	TGTGCCAGCACCCGACCCGGGAGGGGAGACACTGAAGCTTTCTTT	CASTRPGRGDTEAFF
16	.	TRBV6-1	few	TRBJ1-2	TGTGCCAGCAGTGACGGAGGAGGGAAGAGGGACTATGGCTACACCTTC	CASSDGGGKRDYGYTF
13	.	TRBV10-3	.	TRBJ2-7	TGTGCCATCACCAGGACCGACGGGAGAGAGCAGTACTTC	CAITRTDGREQYF
14	.	TRBV13	.	TRBJ1-3	TGTGCCAGCAGCTTTGCGAGCTCTGGAAACACCATATATTTT	CASSFASSGNTIYF
11	.	TRBV20-1	.	TRBJ1-1	TGCAGTGCCCAGAGGGATACTGAAGCTTTCTTT	CSAQRDTEAFF
16	.	TRBV4-1	.	TRBJ1-1	TGCGCCAGCAGCCAAGAGGGGACGGGGAGGGACACTGAAGCTTTCTTT	CASSQEGTGRDTEAFF
16	TRBD2	TRBV25-1	.	TRBJ2-1	TGTGCCAGCACCGCTAGCGGGGAGGACTCCTACAATGAGCAGTTCTTC	CASTASGEDSYNEQFF
15	TRBD1	TRBV14	once	TRBJ2-5	TGTGCCAGCAGCCAATTAGGACAGGGGAAAGAGACCCAGTACTTC	CASSQLGQGKETQYF
16	.	TRBV5-4	.	TRBJ2-3	TGTGCCAGCAGCTGGGGCCTAGCGTCCCCCACAGATACGCAGTATTTT	CASSWGLASPTDTQYF
15	TRBD1	TRBV14	.	TRBJ2-7	TGTGCCAGCAGCCGATCCGGGACAGGGGGATACGAGCAGTACTTC	CASSRSGTGGYEQYF
13	TRBD1	TRBV24-1	.	TRBJ2-1	TGTGCCATACAGGGGGAATCTAGCAATGAGCAGTTCTTC	CAIQGESSNEQFF
15	TRBD1	TRBV7-9	.	TRBJ2-3	TGTGCCAGCAGGCCGGGACAGCTCCACACAGATACGCAGTATTTT	CASRPGQLHTDTQYF
14	TRBD2	TRBV29-1	.	TRBJ2-5	TGCAGCGTTGAAGATTGGCGGGGGCAAGAGACCCAGTACTTC	CSVEDWRGQETQYF
16	.	TRBV5-1	few	TRBJ1-1	TGCGCCAGCAGCTACGGGACAACTCGAGTGATTACTGAAGCTTTCTTT	CASSYGTTRVITEAFF
14	.	TRBV6-6	.	TRBJ1-2	TGTGCCAGCATTTGGGGGGGCAGCTTCGATGGCTACACCTTC	CASIWGGSFDGYTF
14	TRBD1	TRBV7-8	.	TRBJ2-3	TGTGCCAGCAGCTCCCGGGACAGAGAAGATACGCAGTATTTT	CASSSRDREDTQYF
12	.	TRBV7-8	once	TRBJ2-1	TGTGCCAGCAGCTTAGGACTCCATGAGCAGTTCTTC	CASSLGLHEQFF
16	.	TRBV24-1	few	TRBJ2-7	TGTGCCACCAGTGAGGGAGGAGACACGAGCTCCTACGAGCAGTACTTC	CATSEGGDTSSYEQYF
13	.	TRBV6-1	once	TRBJ2-7	TGTGCCAGCAGTGACGGGTTTCACTACGAGCAGTACTTC	CASSDGFHYEQYF
15	.	TRBV19	.	TRBJ1-1	TGTGCCAGTAGTCCAGGAGGACAGTGGAACACTGAAGCTTTCTTT	CASSPGGQWNTEAFF
18	TRBD2	TRBV7-8	.	TRBJ2-7	TGTGCCAGCAGCCCCAGAGGACTAGCGGGAGTTGTTTCCTACGAGCAGTACTTC	CASSPRGLAGVVSYEQYF
16	TRBD2	TRBV7-2	.	TRBJ2-2	TGTGCCAGCAGCCTGGGACTAGCGGGCCACACCGGGGAGCTGTTTTTT	CASSLGLAGHTGELFF
16	TRBD1	TRBV9	few	TRBJ2-2	TGTGCCAGCAGCGGCCGGGACAGGAGAAACACCGGGGAGCTGTTTTTT	CASSGRDRRNTGELFF